This TCR beta chain was profiled in a study of human T cells and chemical hapten exposure. Original handling: Samples contained a median of about 100,000 TCRs, with a range of about 23,224 to 700,000. TCRdb recomputed calls from the RACE reads with MiXCR, one row per CDR3 protein. The V and J calls follow TCRdb's processing rather than the paper's. The profile shows fewer than 50,000 distinct CDR3 sequences, over 7.5% of them singletons. Regarding time point: patch test 3, about 24 weeks after DPC sensitization. The treatment was: therapeutic diphenylcyclopropenone sensitization with weekly scalp DPC. Unfractionated whole blood was the source of the extracted total RNA. Patch tests were applied only after blood draws. This clonotype was counted many times. Its antigen is as yet unknown. Findings and caveats of the study: DPC sensitization did not alter TCRs above 1 in 1000 frequency.

With 1 base removed from V and 7 bases from J, the gap between germline ends came to 11 bases. Germline V gene sequence: CDR1 SGHAT, CDR2 FQNNGV. The CDR3 runs to 13 residues. The sequence came from a man in his fifties or sixties with alopecia areata. Some clones in this sample may be carry-over from other donors' samples. The chain combines TRBV11-2 with TRBJ2-7; D remains ambiguous. The sample here was whole blood, taken in connection with sensitization to the hapten diphenylcyclopropenone (DPC). CDR3 residues: CASSLVTPGEQYF. The CDR3 bases are TGTGCCAGCAGCTTAGTGACTCCCGGGGAGCAGTACTTC.